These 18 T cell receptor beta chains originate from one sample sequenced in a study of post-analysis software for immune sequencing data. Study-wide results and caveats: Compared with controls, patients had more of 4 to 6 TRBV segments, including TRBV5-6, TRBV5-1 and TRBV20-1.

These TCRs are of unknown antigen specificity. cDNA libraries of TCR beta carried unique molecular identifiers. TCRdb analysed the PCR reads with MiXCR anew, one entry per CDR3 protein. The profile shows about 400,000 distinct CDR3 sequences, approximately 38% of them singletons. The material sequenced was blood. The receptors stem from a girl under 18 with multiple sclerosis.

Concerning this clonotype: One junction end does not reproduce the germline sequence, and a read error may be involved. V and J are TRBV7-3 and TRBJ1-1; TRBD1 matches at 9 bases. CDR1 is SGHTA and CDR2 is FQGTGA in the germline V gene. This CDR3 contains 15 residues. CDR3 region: CASSKSTGGNTEAFF. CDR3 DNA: TGCGCCAGCAGCAAATCGACAGGGGGGAACACTGAAGCTTTCTTT.

In DNA, the CDR3 is TGCAGTGCTAGAGACCCAGGGGTGGTGTGGTGTGGCTACACCTTC. Amino acid sequence: CSARDPGVVWCGYTF. This chain uses TRBV20-1 with TRBJ1-2, with D maybe TRBD1 (6 bases). The V gene's germline CDR1 is DFQATT and CDR2 SNEGSKA (reference sequence). Trimming took 0 bases from V and 7 from J, leaving 18 bases between them. The CDR3 has 15 amino acids.

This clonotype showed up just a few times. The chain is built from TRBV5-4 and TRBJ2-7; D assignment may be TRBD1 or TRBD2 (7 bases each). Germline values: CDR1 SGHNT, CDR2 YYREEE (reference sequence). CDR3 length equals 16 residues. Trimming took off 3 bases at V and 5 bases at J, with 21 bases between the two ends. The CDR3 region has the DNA TGTGCCAGCAGCTGGGGAGGGGGCCTCCCGGGGAACGAGCAGTACTTC. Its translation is CASSWGGGLPGNEQYF.

The DNA of the CDR3 is TGCAGTGAAAGGGGGGGGGCTGGGAATGAGCAGTTCTTC. Translated: CSERGGAGNEQFF. The V gene is TRBV20-1, the J gene TRBJ2-1, with D possibly TRBD2 on 7 matching bases. The CDR3 runs 13 residues. V dropped 7 bases and J dropped 7 bases, with 17 bases sitting between them. Germline lookup yields CDR1 DFQATT and CDR2 SNEGSKA (reference sequence).

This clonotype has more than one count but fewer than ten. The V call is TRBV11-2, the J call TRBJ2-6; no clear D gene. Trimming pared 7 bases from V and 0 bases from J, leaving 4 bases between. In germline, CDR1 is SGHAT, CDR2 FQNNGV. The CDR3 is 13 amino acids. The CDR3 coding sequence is TGTGCCAGCACGGACTCTGGGGCCAACGTCCTGACTTTC. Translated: CASTDSGANVLTF.

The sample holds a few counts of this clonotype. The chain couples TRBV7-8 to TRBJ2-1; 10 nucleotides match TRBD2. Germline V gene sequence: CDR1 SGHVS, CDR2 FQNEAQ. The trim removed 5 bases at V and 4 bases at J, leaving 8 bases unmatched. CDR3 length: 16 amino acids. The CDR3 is CASSLLAGGIYNEQFF. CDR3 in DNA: TGTGCCAGCAGCCTATTAGCGGGGGGCATATACAATGAGCAGTTCTTC. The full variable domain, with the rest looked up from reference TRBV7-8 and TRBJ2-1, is GAGVSQSPRYKVAKRGQDVALRCDPISGHVSLFWYQQALGQGPEFLTYFQNEAQLDKSGLPSDRFFAERPEGSVSTLKIQRTQQEDSAVYLCASSLLAGGIYNEQFFGPGTRLTVL.

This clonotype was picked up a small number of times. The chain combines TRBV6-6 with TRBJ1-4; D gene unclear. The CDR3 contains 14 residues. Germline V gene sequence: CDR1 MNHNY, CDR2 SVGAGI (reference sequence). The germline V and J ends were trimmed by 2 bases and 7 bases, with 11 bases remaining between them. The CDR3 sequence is CASSYLAVGEKLFF. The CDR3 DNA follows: TGTGCCAGCAGTTACCTGGCAGTGGGTGAAAAACTGTTTTTT.

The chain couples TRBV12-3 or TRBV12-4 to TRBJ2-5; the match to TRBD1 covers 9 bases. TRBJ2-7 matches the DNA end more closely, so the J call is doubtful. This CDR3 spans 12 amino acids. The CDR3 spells CASSATGGEQYF. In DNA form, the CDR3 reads TGTGCCAGCAGCGCGACAGGGGGCGAGCAGTACTTC.

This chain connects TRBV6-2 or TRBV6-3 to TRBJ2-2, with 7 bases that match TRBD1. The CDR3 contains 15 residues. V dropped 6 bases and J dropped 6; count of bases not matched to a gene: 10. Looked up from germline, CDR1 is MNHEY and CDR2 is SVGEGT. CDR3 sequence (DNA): TGTGCCAGCAGACCCGACAGGGTGAAGGCCGGGGAGCTGTTTTTT. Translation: CASRPDRVKAGELFF.

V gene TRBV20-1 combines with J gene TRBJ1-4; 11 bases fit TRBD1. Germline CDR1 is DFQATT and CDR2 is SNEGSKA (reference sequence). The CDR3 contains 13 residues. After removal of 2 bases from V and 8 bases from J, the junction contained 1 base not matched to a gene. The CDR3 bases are TGCAGTGCTAGAAGGACAGGGGGCGAAAAACTGTTTTTT. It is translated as CSARRTGGEKLFF.

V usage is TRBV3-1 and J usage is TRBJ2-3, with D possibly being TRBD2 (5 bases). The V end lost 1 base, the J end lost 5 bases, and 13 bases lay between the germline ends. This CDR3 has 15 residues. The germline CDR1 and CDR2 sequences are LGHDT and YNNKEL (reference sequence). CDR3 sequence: CASSQGTPILDTQYF. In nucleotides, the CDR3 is TGTGCCAGCAGCCAAGGGACTCCTATTTTAGATACGCAGTATTTT.

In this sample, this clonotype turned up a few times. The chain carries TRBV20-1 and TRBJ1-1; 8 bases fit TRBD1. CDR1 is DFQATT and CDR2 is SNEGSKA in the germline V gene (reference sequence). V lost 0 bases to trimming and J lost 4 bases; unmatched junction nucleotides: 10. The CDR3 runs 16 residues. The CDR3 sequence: CSARDTGTGHITEAFF. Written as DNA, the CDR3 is TGCAGTGCTAGAGATACCGGGACAGGTCACATCACTGAAGCTTTCTTT.

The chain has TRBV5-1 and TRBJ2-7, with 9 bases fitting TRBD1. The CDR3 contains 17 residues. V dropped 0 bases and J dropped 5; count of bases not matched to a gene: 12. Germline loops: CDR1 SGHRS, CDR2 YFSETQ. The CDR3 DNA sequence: TGCGCCAGCAGCTTGGACAGAGCCGGGACAGGGAACCACGAGCAGTACTTC. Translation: CASSLDRAGTGNHEQYF.

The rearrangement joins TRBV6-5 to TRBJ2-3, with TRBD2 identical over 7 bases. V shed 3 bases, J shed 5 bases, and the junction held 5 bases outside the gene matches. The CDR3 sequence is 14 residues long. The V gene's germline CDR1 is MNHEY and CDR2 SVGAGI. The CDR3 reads CASSYQGGGDTQYF. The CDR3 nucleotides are TGTGCCAGCAGTTATCAAGGCGGGGGAGATACGCAGTATTTT.

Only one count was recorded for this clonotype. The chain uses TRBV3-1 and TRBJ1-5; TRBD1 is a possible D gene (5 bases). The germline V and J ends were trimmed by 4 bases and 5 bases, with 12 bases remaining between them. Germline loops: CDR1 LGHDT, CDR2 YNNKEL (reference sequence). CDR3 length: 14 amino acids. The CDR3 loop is CASSLGGTDQPQHF. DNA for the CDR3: TGTGCCAGCAGCCTGGGAGGGACGGATCAGCCCCAGCATTTT. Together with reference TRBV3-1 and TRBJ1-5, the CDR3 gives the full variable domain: DTAVSQTPKYLVTQMGNDKSIKCEQNLGHDTMYWYKQDSKKFLKIMFSYNNKELIINETVPNRFSPKSPDKAHLNLHINSLELGDSAVYFCASSLGGTDQPQHFGDGTRLSIL.

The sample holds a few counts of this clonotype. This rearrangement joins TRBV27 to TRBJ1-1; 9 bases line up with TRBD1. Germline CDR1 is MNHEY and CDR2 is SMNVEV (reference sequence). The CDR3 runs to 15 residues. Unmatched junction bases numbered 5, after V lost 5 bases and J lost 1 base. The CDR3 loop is CASSALGQGNTEAFF. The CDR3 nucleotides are TGTGCCAGCAGTGCACTGGGACAGGGGAACACTGAAGCTTTCTTT.

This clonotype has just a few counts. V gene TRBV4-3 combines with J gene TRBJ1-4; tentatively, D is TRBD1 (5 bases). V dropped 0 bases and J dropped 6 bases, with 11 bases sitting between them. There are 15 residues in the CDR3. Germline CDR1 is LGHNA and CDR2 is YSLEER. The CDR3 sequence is CASSQDERGDEKLFF. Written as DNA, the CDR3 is TGCGCCAGCAGCCAAGATGAGAGGGGCGATGAAAAACTGTTTTTT.

The DNA for the CDR3 is TGTGCCAGCTCAGTCGCAGGGTCTGGGGCCAACGTCCTGACTTTC. It translates to CASSVAGSGANVLTF. The chain links TRBV12-3 or TRBV12-4 to TRBJ2-6; TRBD1 might be the D (5 bases). V dropped 8 bases and J dropped 1 base, with 12 bases sitting between them. The CDR3 extends over 15 amino acids.